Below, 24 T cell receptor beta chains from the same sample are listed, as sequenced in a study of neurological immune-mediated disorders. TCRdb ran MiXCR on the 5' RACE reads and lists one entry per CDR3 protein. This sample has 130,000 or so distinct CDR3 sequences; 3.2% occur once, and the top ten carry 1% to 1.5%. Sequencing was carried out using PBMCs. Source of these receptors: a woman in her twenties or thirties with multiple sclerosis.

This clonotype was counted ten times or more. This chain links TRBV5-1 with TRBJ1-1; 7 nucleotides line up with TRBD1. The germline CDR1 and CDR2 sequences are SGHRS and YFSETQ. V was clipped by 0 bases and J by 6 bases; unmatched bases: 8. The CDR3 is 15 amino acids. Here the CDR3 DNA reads TGCGCCAGCAGCTTGGAGTCAGGGGGGTTATCTGAAGCTTTCTTT. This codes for CASSLESGGLSEAFF.

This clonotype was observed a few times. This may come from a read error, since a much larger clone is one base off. This CDR3 reads CSASYRDRGASPLNF. The CDR3 coding sequence is TGCAGTGCTAGTTACCGGGACAGGGGCGCTTCACCCCTCAACTTT. The chain couples TRBV20-1 to TRBJ1-6, with 10 bases that match TRBD1. Germline CDR1 and CDR2: DFQATT and SNEGSKA (reference sequence). The CDR3 has 15 residues.

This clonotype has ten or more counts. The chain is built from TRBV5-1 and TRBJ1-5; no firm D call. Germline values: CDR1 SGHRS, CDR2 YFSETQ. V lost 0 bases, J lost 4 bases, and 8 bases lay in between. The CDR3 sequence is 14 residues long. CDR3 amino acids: CASSLEGLNQPQHF. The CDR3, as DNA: TGCGCCAGCAGCTTGGAAGGGCTGAATCAGCCCCAGCATTTT.

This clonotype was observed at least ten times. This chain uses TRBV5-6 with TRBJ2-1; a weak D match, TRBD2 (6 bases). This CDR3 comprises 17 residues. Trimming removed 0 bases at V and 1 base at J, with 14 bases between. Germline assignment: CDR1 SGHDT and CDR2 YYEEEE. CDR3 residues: CASSLGWTTDSYNEQFF. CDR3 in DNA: TGTGCCAGCAGCTTGGGATGGACTACTGATTCCTACAATGAGCAGTTCTTC.

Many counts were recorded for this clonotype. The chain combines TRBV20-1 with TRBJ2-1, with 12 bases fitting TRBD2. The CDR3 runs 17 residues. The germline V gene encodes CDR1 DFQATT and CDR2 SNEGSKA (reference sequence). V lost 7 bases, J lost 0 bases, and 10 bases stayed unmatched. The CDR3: CSVPRTSGAYSYNEQFF. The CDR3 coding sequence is TGCAGTGTCCCGAGGACTAGCGGGGCCTACTCCTACAATGAGCAGTTCTTC.

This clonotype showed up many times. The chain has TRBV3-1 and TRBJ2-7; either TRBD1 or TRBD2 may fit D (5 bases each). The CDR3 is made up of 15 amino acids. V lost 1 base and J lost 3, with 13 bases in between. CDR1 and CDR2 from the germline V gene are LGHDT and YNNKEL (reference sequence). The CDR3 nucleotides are TGTGCCAGCAGCCAAGCCCCCGGGACCCACTACGAGCAGTACTTC. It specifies CASSQAPGTHYEQYF.

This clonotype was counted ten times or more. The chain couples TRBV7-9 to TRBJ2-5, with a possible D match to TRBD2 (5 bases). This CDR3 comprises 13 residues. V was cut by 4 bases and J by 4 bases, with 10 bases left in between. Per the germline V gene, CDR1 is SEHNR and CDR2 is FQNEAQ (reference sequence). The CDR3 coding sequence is TGTGCCAGCAGCTCGAGGGTTTCAGAGACCCAGTACTTC. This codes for CASSSRVSETQYF.

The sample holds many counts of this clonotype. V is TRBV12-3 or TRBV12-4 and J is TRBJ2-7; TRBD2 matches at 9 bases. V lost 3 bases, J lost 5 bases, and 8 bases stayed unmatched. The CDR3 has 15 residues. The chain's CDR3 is CASSFFSGSRDEQYF. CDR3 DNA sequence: TGTGCCAGCAGTTTCTTTAGCGGGAGTCGCGACGAGCAGTACTTC.

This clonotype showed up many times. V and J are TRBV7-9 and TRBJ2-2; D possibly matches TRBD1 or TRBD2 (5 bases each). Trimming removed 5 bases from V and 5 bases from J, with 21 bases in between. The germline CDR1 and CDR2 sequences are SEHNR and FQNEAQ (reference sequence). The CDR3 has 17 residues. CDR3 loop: CASSPPFIGENTGELFF. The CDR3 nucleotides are TGTGCCAGCAGCCCCCCGTTTATAGGGGAGAATACCGGGGAGCTGTTTTTT.

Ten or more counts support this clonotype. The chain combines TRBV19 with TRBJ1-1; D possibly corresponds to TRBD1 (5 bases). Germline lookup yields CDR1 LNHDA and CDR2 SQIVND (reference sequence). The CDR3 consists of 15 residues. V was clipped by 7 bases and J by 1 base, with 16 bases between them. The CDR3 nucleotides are TGTGCCAGTACCCCAGGGTCGGCGGGGAACACTGAAGCTTTCTTT. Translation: CASTPGSAGNTEAFF.

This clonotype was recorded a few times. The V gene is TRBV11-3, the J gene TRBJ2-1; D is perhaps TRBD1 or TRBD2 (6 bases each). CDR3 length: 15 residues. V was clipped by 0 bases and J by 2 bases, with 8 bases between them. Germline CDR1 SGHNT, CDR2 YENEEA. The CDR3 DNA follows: TGTGCCAGCAGCTTAGATAGGGGGGCCTACAATGAGCAGTTCTTC. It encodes CASSLDRGAYNEQFF.

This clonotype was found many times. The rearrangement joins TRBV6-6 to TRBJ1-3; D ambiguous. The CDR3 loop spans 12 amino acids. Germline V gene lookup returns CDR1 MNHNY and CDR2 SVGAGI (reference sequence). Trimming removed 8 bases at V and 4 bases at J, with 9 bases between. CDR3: CASLGSGNTIYF. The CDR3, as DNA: TGTGCCAGCCTGGGTTCAGGAAACACCATATATTTT.

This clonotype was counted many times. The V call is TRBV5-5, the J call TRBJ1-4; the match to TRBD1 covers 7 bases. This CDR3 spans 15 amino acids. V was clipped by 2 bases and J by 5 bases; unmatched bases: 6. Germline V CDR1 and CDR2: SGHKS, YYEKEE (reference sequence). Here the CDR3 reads CASSFPGTENEKLFF. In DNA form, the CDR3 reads TGTGCCAGCAGCTTCCCCGGGACAGAAAATGAAAAACTGTTTTTT. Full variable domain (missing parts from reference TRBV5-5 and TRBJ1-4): DAGVTQSPTHLIKTRGQQVTLRCSPISGHKSVSWYQQVLGQGPQFIFQYYEKEERGRGNFPDRFSARQFPNYSSELNVNALLLGDSALYLCASSFPGTENEKLFFGSGTQLSVL.

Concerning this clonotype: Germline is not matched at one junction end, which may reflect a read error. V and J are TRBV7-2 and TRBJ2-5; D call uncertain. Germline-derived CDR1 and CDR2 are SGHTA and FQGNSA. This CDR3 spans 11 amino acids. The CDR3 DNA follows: TGTGCCAGCAGAAAACAAGAGACCCAGAACTTC. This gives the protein CASRKQETQNF.

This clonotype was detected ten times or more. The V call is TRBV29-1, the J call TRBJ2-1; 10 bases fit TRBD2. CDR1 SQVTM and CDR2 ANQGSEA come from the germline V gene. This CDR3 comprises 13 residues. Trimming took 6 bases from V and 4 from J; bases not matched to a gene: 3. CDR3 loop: CSVPSGGYNEQFF. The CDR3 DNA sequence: TGCAGCGTCCCTAGCGGGGGATACAATGAGCAGTTCTTC.

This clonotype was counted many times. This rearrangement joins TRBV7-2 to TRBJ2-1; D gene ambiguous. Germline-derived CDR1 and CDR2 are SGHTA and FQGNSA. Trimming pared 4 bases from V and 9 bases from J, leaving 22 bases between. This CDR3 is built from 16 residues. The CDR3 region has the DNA TGTGCCAGCAGCTCGCGTGATACTGGACGAAGTGGTGAGCAGTTCTTC. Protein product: CASSSRDTGRSGEQFF. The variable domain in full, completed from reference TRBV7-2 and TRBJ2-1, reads GAGVSQSPSNKVTEKGKDVELRCDPISGHTALYWYRQSLGQGLEFLIYFQGNSAPDKSGLPSDRFSAERTGGSVSTLTIQRTQQEDSAVYLCASSSRDTGRSGEQFFGPGTRLTVL.

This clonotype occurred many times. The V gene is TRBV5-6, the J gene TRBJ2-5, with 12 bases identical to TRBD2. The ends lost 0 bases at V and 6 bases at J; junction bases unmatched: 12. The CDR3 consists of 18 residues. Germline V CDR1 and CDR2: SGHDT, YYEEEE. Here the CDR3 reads CASSLASGRALFFKTQYF. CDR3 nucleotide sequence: TGTGCCAGCAGCTTGGCTAGCGGGAGGGCCCTCTTCTTCAAGACCCAGTACTTC.

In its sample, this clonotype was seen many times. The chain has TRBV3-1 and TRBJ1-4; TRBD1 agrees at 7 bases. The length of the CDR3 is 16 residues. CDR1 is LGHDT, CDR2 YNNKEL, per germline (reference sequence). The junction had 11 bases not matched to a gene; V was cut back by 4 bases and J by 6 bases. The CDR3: CASSRDSEVGYEKLFF. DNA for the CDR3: TGTGCCAGCAGCCGGGACAGTGAAGTGGGATATGAAAAACTGTTTTTT. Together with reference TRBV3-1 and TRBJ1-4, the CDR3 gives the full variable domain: DTAVSQTPKYLVTQMGNDKSIKCEQNLGHDTMYWYKQDSKKFLKIMFSYNNKELIINETVPNRFSPKSPDKAHLNLHINSLELGDSAVYFCASSRDSEVGYEKLFFGSGTQLSVL.

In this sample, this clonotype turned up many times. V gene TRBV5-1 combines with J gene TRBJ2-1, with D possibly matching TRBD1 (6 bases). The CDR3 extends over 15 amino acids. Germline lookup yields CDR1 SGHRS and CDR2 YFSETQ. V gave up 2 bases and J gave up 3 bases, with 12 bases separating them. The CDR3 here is CASSLEGQNYNEQFF. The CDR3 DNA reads TGCGCCAGCAGCTTAGAGGGACAAAACTACAATGAGCAGTTCTTC.

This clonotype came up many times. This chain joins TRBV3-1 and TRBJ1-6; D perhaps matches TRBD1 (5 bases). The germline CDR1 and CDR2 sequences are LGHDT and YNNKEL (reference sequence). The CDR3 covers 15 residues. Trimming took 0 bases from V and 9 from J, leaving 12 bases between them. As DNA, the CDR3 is TGTGCCAGCAGCCAAGATCGTCCGGGGCGTTCACCCCTCCACTTT. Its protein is CASSQDRPGRSPLHF.

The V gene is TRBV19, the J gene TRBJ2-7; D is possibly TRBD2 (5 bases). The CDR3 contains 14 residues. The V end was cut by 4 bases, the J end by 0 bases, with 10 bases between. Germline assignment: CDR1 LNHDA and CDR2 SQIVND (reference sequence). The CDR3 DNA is TGTGCCAGTAGTAATTTCGGGGTCTCCTACGAGCAGTACTTC. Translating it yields CASSNFGVSYEQYF.

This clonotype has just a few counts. The DNA of the CDR3 is TGTGCCAGCAGCTTTACACAGACAACCTACGAGCAGTACTTC. Amino acids: CASSFTQTTYEQYF. The chain joins TRBV7-9 to TRBJ2-7; unclear D gene. This CDR3 spans 14 amino acids. From germline, CDR1 is SEHNR and CDR2 FQNEAQ (reference sequence). V was trimmed by 3 bases and J by 2 bases, leaving 11 bases between them.

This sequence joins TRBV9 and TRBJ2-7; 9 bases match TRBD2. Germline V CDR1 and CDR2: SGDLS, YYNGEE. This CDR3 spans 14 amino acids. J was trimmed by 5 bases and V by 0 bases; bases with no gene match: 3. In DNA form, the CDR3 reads TGTGCCAGCAGCGTAGGGGCTAGCGGGAACGAGCAGTACTTC. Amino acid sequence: CASSVGASGNEQYF.

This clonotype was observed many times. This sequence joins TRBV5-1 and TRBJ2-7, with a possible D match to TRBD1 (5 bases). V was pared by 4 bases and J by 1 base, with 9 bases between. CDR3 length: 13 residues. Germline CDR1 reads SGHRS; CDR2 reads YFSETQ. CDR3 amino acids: CASSPRTSYEQYF. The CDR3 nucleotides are TGCGCCAGCAGCCCCAGGACATCCTACGAGCAGTACTTC.